This TCR beta chain was sequenced for a study of blood T cell repertoires in COVID-19. In the study overall: The United States, Italy and Spain supplied acute and convalescent COVID-19 samples. T cells, B-cell-depleted T cells, or PBMCs provided the cDNA or gDNA that served as material.

Study processing details: Amplifying reference gene primers gave estimates of nucleated cell counts. TCRdb keeps only in-frame clones here, not all; method: immunoSEQ multiplex PCR. V, J and clone size were drawn from that table, and D and trimming were deduced from the DNA. The repertoire holds tens of thousands of clones, approximately 90% seen once, with about 7.3% in the top ten. This CDR3 is 15 amino acids long. Germline assignment: CDR1 MGHRA and CDR2 YSYEKL. The J segment lost 5 bases and the V segment lost 3 bases, leaving 5 bases of the junction unmatched. V and J are TRBV4-1 and TRBJ2-7; 12 bases align to TRBD2. The sequence came from a woman in her sixties with active or convalescent COVID-19. Material for sequencing was peripheral blood. CDR3 nucleotide sequence: TGCGCCAGCAGCCATGGGGGACTAGCGGGTAACGAGCAGTACTTC. Its protein product is CASSHGGLAGNEQYF.